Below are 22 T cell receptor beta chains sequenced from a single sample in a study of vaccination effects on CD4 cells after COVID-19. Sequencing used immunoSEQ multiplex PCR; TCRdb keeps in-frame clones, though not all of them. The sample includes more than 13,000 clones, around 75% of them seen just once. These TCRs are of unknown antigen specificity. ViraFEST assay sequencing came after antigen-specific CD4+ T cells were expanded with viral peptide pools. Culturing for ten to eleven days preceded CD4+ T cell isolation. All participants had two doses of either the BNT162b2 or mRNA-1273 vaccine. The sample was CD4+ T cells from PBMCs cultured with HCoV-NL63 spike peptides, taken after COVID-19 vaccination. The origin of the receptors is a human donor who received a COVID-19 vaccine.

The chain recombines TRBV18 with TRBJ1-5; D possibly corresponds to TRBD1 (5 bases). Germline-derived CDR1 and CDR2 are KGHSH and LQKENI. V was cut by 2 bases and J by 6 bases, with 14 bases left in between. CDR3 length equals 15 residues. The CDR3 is CASSPGQGNGQPQHF. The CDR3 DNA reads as TGTGCCAGCTCACCAGGGCAGGGAAACGGTCAGCCCCAGCATTTT.

The CDR3 region is CASSERIGGTSGMNTGELFF. The CDR3 region has the DNA TGTGCCAGCAGTGAACGAATTGGGGGCACTAGCGGGATGAACACCGGGGAGCTGTTTTTT. This chain connects TRBV6-1 to TRBJ2-2; 10 bases map to TRBD2. This CDR3 region has 20 residues. Germline V gene sequence: CDR1 MNHNS, CDR2 SASEGT. V trimming: 2 bases; J trimming: 1 base; junction bases outside the gene matches: 13.

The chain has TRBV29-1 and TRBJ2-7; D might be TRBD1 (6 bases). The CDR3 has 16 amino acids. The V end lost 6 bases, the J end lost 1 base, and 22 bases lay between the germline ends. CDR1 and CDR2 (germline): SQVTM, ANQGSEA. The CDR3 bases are TGCAGCGTAACCGAGAACCCCAGGGGAAGGTCCTACGAGCAGTACTTC. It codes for CSVTENPRGRSYEQYF.

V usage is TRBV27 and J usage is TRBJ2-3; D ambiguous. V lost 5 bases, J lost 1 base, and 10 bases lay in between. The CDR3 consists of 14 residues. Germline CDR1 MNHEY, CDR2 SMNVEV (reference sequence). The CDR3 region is CASSIATRTDTQYF. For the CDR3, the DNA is TGTGCCAGCAGTATCGCAACGCGCACAGATACGCAGTATTTT.

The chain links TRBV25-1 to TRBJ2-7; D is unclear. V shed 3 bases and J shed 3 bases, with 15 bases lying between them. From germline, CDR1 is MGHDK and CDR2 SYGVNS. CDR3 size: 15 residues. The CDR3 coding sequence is TGTGCCAGCAGTGAGCGGCGGTCTTCCCACTACGAGCAGTACTTC. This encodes CASSERRSSHYEQYF.

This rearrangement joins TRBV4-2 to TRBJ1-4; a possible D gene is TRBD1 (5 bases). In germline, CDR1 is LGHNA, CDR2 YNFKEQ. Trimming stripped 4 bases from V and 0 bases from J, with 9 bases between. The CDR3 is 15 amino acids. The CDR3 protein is CASSLGEATNEKLFF. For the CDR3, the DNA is TGTGCCAGCAGCCTGGGGGAAGCAACTAATGAAAAACTGTTTTTT.

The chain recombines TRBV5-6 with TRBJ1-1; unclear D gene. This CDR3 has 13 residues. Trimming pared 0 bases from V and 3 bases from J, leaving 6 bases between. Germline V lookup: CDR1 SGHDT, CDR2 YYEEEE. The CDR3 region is CASSLVWDTEAFF. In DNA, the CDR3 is TGTGCCAGCAGCTTGGTATGGGACACTGAAGCTTTCTTT.

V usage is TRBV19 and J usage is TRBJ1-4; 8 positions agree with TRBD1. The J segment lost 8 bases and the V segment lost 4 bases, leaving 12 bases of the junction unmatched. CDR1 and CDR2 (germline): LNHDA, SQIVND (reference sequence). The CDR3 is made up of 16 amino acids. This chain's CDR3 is CASSRSQGATGEKLFF. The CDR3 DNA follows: TGTGCCAGTAGTAGGAGTCAGGGGGCCACTGGGGAAAAACTGTTTTTT.

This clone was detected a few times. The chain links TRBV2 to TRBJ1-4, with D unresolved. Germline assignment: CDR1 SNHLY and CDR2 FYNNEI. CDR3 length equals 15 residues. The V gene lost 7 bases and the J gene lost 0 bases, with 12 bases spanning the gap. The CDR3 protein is CASTQAGATNEKLFF. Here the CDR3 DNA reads TGTGCCAGCACCCAAGCCGGTGCAACTAATGAAAAACTGTTTTTT.

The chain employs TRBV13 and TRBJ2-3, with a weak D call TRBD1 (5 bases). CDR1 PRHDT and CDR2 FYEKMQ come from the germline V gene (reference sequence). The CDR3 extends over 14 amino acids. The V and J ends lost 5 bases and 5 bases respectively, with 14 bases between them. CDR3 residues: CASSPDISRDTQYF. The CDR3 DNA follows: TGTGCCAGCAGCCCGGACATCTCCCGAGATACGCAGTATTTT.

DNA for the CDR3: TGTGCCAGCAGCTTGAGGCAGCTCGGGGCTTTCTTT. Protein: CASSLRQLGAFF. The chain recombines TRBV7-2 with TRBJ1-1, with D unresolved. V was cut by 3 bases and J by 11 bases, with 13 bases left in between. The CDR3 spans 12 residues. Germline CDR1 and CDR2: SGHTA and FQGNSA.

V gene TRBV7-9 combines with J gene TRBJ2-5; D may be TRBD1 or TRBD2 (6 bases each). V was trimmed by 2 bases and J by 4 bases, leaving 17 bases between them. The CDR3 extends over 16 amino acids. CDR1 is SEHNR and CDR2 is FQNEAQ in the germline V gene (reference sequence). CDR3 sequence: CASSLKQGLAPETQYF. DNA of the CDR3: TGTGCCAGCAGCTTAAAACAGGGACTTGCCCCAGAGACCCAGTACTTC. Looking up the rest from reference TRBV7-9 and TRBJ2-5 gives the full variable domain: DTGVSQNPRHKITKRGQNVTFRCDPISEHNRLYWYRQTLGQGPEFLTYFQNEAQLEKSRLLSDRFSAERPKGSFSTLEIQRTEQGDSAMYLCASSLKQGLAPETQYFGPGTRLLVL.

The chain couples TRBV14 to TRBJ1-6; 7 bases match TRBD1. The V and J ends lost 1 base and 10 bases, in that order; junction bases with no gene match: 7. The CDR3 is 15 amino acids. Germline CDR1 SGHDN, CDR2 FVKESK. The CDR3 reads CASSQVRAGGSPLHF. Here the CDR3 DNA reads TGTGCCAGCAGCCAAGTCCGAGCAGGGGGATCACCCCTCCACTTT. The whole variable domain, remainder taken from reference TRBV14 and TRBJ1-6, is EAGVTQFPSHSVIEKGQTVTLRCDPISGHDNLYWYRRVMGKEIKFLLHFVKESKQDESGMPNNRFLAERTGGTYSTLKVQPAELEDSGVYFCASSQVRAGGSPLHFGNGTRLTVT.

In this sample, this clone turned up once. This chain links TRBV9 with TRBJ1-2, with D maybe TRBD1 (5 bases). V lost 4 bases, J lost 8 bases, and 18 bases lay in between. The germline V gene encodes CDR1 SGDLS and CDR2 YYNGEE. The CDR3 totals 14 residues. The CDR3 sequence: CASSPKEGSGGYTF. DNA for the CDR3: TGTGCCAGCAGCCCAAAAGAGGGGAGTGGGGGCTACACCTTC.

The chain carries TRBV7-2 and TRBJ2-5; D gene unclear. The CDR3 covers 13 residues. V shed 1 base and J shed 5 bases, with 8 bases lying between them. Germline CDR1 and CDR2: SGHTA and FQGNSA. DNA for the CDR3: TGTGCCAGCAGCTTAGACCGACGGGAGACCCAGTACTTC. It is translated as CASSLDRRETQYF.

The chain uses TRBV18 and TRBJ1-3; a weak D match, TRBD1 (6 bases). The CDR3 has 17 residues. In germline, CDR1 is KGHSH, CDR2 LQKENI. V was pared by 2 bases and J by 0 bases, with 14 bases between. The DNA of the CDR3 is TGTGCCAGCTCACCAGGGTCGGTCAGGGGCTCTGGAAACACCATATATTTT. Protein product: CASSPGSVRGSGNTIYF.

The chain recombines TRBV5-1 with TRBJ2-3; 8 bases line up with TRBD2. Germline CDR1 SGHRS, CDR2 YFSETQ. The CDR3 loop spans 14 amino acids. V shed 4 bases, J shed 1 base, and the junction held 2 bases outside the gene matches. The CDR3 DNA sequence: TGCGCCAGCAGCAGTAGCGGGGGCACAGATACGCAGTATTTT. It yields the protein CASSSSGGTDTQYF.

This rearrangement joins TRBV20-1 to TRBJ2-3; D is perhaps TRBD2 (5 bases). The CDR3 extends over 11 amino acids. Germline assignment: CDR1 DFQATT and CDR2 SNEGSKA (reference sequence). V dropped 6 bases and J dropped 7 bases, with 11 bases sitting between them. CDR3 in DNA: TGCAGTGCACCGTGGAGGAATACGCAGTATTTT. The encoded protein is CSAPWRNTQYF.

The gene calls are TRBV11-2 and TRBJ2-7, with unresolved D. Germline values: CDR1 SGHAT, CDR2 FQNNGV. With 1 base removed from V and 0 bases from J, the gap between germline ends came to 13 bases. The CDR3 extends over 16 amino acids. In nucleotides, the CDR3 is TGTGCCAGCAGCTTAGTGCTAGGCCCCCGCTCCTACGAGCAGTACTTC. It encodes CASSLVLGPRSYEQYF.

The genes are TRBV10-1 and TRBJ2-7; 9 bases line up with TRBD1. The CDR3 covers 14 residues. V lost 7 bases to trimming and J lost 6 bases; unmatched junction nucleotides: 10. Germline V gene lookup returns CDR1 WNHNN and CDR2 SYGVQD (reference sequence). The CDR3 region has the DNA TGCGCCAGCACCCTGGGGGGGACAGGGCCCGAGCAGTACTTC. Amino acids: CASTLGGTGPEQYF.

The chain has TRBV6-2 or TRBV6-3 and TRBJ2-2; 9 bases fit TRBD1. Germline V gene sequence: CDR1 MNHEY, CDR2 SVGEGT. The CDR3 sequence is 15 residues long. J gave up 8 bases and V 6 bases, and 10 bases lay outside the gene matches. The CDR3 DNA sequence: TGTGCCAGCAGCCGGGGACAGGGAAAACCAGGGGAGCTGTTTTTT. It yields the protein CASSRGQGKPGELFF.

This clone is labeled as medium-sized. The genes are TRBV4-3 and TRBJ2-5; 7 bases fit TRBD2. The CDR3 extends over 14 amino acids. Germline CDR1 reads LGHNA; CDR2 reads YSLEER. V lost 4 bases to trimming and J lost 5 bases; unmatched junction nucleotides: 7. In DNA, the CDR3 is TGCGCCAGCAGCCCCGGACTAGGGCGGGAGACCCAGTACTTC. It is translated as CASSPGLGRETQYF.